This is a list of T cell receptor beta chains from one sample in a study of shared T cell receptors in the human thymus. The assay was immunoSEQ multiplex PCR, and TCRdb's table has in-frame clones only and misses some. The table shows fewer than 700,000 clones, with approximately 87% occurring only once. The data also belong to a second study, concerning human thymus T cells.

Material: thymocytes. These receptors all come from a boy younger than two with a congenital heart defect. The CDR3 runs from the conserved cysteine through the conserved F or W. Each record gives: D gene, clone size, J gene, V gene, CDR3 protein, CDR3 DNA. D genes are given only for firm matches. Expanded clones are given a class, and other clones once, few, many or no size at all.

- | few | TRBJ1-4 | TRBV28 | CASSPLLGRAEGKGELFF | TGTGCCAGCAGCCCGCTGTTAGGGCGCGCAGAGGGGAAGGGGGAACTGTTTTTT
- | - | TRBJ2-1 | TRBV20-1 | CSASRVGEQFF | TGCAGTGCTTCACGGGTGGGTGAGCAGTTCTTC
TRBD1 | - | TRBJ2-5 | TRBV7-2 | CASSLLQGATQETQYF | TGTGCCAGCAGCTTACTCCAGGGGGCCACCCAAGAGACCCAGTACTTC
TRBD2 | - | TRBJ2-7 | TRBV7-9 | CASSFPLAGAHEQYF | TGTGCCAGCAGCTTCCCTCTAGCGGGAGCACACGAGCAGTACTTC
- | - | TRBJ2-2 | TRBV15 | CATSRAGEGGGYTGELFF | TGTGCCACCAGCAGAGCCGGGGAGGGGGGGGGATACACCGGGGAGCTGTTTTTT
- | few | TRBJ2-2 | TRBV11-2 | CASSRPGTGELFF | TGTGCCAGCAGCCGCCCGGGCACCGGGGAGCTGTTTTTT
TRBD1 | few | TRBJ2-7 | TRBV29-1 | CSVKEDRGAREGYEQYF | TGCAGCGTTAAGGAGGACAGGGGGGCCCGGGAAGGCTACGAGCAGTACTTC
TRBD2 | - | TRBJ2-1 | TRBV4-1 | CASSQVGTSGRPHPYNEQFF | TGCGCCAGCAGCCAAGTAGGGACTAGCGGGCGGCCGCACCCCTACAATGAGCAGTTCTTC
TRBD2 | - | TRBJ2-1 | TRBV29-1 | CSVPGTSGTKNEQFF | TGCAGCGTCCCTGGGACTAGCGGGACGAAAAATGAGCAGTTCTTC
TRBD1 | - | TRBJ2-7 | TRBV9 | CASSVRDRSYYEQYF | TGTGCCAGCAGCGTACGGGACAGGTCCTATTACGAGCAGTACTTC
- | - | TRBJ2-7 | TRBV19 | CASSTDRDNDPLEQYF | TGTGCCAGTAGTACCGACCGGGACAACGATCCCCTCGAGCAGTACTTC
- | - | TRBJ1-3 | TRBV7-6 | CASSLKRGNTIYF | TGTGCCAGCAGCTTGAAGAGAGGAAACACCATATATTTT
TRBD1 | - | TRBJ1-1 | TRBV7-3 | CASSPKSGGNTEAFF | TGTGCCAGCAGCCCGAAATCAGGGGGGAACACTGAAGCTTTCTTT
TRBD2 | once | TRBJ2-7 | TRBV27 | CASSPVGEAGSSYEQYF | TGTGCCAGCAGTCCAGTGGGGGAAGCGGGAAGCTCCTACGAGCAGTACTTC
- | - | TRBJ1-2 | TRBV5-5 | CASSLEGLHGYTF | TGTGCCAGCAGCTTGGAGGGGCTCCATGGCTACACCTTC
- | - | TRBJ2-7 | TRBV27 | CASSSRERSYEQYF | TGTGCCAGCAGTTCTCGGGAGCGCTCCTACGAGCAGTACTTC
TRBD2 | - | TRBJ2-7 | TRBV11-2 | CASSPVRTSAYEQYF | TGTGCCAGCAGCCCCGTCCGGACTAGCGCCTACGAGCAGTACTTC
- | - | TRBJ2-2 | TRBV11-2 | CASSPTRGRRNTGELFF | TGTGCCAGCAGCCCCACCCGGGGGAGGAGGAACACCGGGGAGCTGTTTTTT
TRBD1 | - | TRBJ1-3 | TRBV14 | CASSQRTGAYNGTIYF | TGTGCCAGCAGCCAACGTACAGGGGCCTATAATGGCACCATATATTTT
- | once | TRBJ2-5 | TRBV29-1 | CSVPTPPAEGQETQYF | TGCAGCGTCCCCACCCCACCAGCGGAGGGCCAAGAGACCCAGTACTTC